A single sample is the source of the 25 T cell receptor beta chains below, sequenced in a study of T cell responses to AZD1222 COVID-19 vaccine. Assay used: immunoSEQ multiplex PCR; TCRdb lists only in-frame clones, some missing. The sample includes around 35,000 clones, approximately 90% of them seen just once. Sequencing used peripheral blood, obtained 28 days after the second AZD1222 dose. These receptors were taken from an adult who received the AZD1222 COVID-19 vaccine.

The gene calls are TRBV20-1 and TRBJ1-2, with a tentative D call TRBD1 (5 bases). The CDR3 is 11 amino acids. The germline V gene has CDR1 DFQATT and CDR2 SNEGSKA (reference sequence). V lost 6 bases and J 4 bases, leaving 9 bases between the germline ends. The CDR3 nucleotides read TGCAGTGCAGAAGGGACCTATGGCTACACCTTC. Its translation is CSAEGTYGYTF.

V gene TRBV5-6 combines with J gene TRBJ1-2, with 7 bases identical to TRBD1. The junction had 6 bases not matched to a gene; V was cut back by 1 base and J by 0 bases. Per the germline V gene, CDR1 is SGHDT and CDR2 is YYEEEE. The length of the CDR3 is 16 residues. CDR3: CASSLTGALSNYGYTF. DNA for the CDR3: TGTGCCAGCAGCTTGACAGGGGCCCTATCTAACTATGGCTACACCTTC.

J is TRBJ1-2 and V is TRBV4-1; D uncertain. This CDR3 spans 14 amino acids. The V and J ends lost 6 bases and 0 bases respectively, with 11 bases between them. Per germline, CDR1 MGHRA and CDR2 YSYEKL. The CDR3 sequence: CASRVENANYGYTF. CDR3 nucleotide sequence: TGCGCCAGCAGGGTGGAGAACGCTAACTATGGCTACACCTTC.

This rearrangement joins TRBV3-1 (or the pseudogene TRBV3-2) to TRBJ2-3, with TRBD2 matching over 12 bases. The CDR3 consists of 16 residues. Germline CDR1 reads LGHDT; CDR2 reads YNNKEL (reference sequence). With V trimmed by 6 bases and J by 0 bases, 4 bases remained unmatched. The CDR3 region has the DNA TGTGCCAGCAGTCCAGGACTAGCGGGGAGCACAGATACGCAGTATTTT. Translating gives CASSPGLAGSTDTQYF.

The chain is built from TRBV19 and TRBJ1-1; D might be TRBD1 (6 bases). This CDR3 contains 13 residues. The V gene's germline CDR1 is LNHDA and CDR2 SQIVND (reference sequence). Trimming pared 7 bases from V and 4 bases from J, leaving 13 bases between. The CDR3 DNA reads TGTGCCAGTACCGGACAGTGGGGCACTGAAGCTTTCTTT. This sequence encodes CASTGQWGTEAFF.

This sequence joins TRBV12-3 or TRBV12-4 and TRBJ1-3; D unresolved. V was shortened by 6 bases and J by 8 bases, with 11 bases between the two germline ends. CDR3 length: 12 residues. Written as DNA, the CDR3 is TGTGCCAGCAGCCAGCCACCGCACACCATATATTTT. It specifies CASSQPPHTIYF.

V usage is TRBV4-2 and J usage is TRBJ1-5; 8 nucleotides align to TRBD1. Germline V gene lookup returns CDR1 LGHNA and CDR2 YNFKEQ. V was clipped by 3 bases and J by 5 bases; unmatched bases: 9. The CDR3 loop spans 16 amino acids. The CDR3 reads CASSQITGQGHQPQHF. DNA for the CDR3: TGTGCCAGCAGCCAGATAACCGGACAGGGCCATCAGCCCCAGCATTTT.

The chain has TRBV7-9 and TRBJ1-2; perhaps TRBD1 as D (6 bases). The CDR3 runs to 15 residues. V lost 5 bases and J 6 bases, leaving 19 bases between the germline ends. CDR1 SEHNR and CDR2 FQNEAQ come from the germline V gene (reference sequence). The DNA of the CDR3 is TGTGCCAGCAGCAAATTAAACGCAGGGGTAGATGGCTACACCTTC. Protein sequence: CASSKLNAGVDGYTF. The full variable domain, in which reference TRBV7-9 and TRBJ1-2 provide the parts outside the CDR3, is DTGVSQNPRHKITKRGQNVTFRCDPISEHNRLYWYRQTLGQGPEFLTYFQNEAQLEKSRLLSDRFSAERPKGSFSTLEIQRTEQGDSAMYLCASSKLNAGVDGYTFGSGTRLTVV.

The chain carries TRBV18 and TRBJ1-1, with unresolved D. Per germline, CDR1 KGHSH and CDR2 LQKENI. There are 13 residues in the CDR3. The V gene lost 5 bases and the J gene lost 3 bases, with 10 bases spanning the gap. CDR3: CASSRAVDTEAFF. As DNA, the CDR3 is TGTGCCAGCTCAAGAGCGGTGGACACTGAAGCTTTCTTT.

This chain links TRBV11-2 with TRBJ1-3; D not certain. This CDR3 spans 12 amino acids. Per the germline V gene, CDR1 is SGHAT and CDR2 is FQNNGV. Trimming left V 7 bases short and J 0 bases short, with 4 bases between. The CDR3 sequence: CASKDSGNTIYF. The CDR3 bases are TGTGCCAGCAAAGACTCTGGAAACACCATATATTTT. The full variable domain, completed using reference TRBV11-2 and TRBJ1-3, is EAGVAQSPRYKIIEKRQSVAFWCNPISGHATLYWYQQILGQGPKLLIQFQNNGVVDDSQLPKDRFSAERLKGVDSTLKIQPAKLEDSAVYLCASKDSGNTIYFGEGSWLTVV.

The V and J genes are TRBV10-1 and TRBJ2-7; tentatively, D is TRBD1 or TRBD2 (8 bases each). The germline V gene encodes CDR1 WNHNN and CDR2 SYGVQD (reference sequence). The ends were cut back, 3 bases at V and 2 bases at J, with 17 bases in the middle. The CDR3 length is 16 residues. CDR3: CASSDGGDRITYEQYF. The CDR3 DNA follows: TGCGCCAGCAGTGACGGGGGGGACAGGATCACCTACGAGCAGTACTTC.

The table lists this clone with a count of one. CDR3 loop: CASTQGGSRYGYTF. CDR3 nucleotides: TGTGCCAGCACCCAAGGGGGCAGCCGCTATGGCTACACCTTC. This chain links TRBV28 with TRBJ1-2; TRBD1 matches 7 bases. J lost 4 bases, V lost 7 bases, and 9 bases had no gene match. CDR1 is MDHEN, CDR2 SYDVKM, per germline. CDR3 size: 14 residues.

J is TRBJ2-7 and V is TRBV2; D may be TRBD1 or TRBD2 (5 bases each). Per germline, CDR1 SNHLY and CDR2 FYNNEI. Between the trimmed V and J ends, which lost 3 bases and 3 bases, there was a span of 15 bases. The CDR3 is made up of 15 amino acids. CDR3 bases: TGTGCCAGCAGTGACGCCAGGGAGAGGTTCTACGAGCAGTACTTC. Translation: CASSDARERFYEQYF.

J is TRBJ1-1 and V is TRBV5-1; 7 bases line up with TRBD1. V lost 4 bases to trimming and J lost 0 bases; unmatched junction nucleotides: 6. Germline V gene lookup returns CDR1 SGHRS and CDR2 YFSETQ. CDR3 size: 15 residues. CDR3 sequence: CASSLSDRVNTEAFF. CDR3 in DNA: TGCGCCAGCAGCCTTTCTGACAGGGTGAACACTGAAGCTTTCTTT.

The CDR3 nucleotides are TGTGCCAGCAGCTTCAGGGCTCACGGCTACACCTTC. This translates into CASSFRAHGYTF. The genes are TRBV5-8 and TRBJ1-2; D perhaps matches TRBD1 (5 bases). The CDR3 is 12 residues long. Trimming took off 2 bases at V and 8 bases at J, with 10 bases between the two ends. Per germline, CDR1 SGHTS and CDR2 YDEGEE.

The CDR3 region is CTSSHVTSGGEETQYF. Written as DNA, the CDR3 is TGCACCAGCAGCCACGTGACTAGCGGGGGGGAAGAGACCCAGTACTTC. V gene TRBV1 combines with J gene TRBJ2-5; TRBD2 is the table's D call and was not checked against the DNA. TRBV1 is recorded as a pseudogene. The length of the CDR3 is 16 residues.

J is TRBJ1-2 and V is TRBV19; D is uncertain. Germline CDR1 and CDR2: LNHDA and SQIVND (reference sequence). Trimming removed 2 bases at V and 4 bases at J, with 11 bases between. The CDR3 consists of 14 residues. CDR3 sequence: CASSIQGSGYGYTF. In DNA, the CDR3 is TGTGCCAGTAGTATACAAGGGAGCGGCTATGGCTACACCTTC.

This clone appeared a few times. CDR3 sequence (DNA): TGTGCCAGTAGTGCAAACATTCTCGGGGATGAGCAGTTCTTC. Its protein is CASSANILGDEQFF. The V and J genes are TRBV19 and TRBJ2-1; possible D gene TRBD2, 5 bases. The CDR3 contains 14 residues. Germline V gene lookup returns CDR1 LNHDA and CDR2 SQIVND (reference sequence). Trimming cost V 5 bases and J 8 bases, with 16 bases left between them.

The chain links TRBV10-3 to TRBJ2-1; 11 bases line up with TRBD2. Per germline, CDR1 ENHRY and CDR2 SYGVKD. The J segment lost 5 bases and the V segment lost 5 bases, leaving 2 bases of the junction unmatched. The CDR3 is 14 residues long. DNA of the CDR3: TGTGCCATCAGTTGGGGACTAGCGGACAATGAGCAGTTCTTC. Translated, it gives CAISWGLADNEQFF.

The CDR3 here is CASSTGQGVVEQYF. CDR3 DNA sequence: TGTGCCAGCAGCACCGGACAGGGGGTGGTCGAGCAGTACTTC. This chain links TRBV5-5 with TRBJ2-7, with 10 nucleotides matching TRBD1. There are 14 residues in the CDR3. V lost 4 bases, J lost 6 bases, and 7 bases stayed unmatched. Germline lookup yields CDR1 SGHKS and CDR2 YYEKEE (reference sequence).

In DNA, the CDR3 is TGTGCCAGCAGCTTAGAGGCCCCCCTAGAGCAGTACTTC. It yields the protein CASSLEAPLEQYF. The rearrangement links TRBV7-2 to TRBJ2-7, with unresolved D. The CDR3 has 13 residues. V lost 1 base and J 7 bases, leaving 11 bases between the germline ends. Germline V lookup: CDR1 SGHTA, CDR2 FQGNSA.

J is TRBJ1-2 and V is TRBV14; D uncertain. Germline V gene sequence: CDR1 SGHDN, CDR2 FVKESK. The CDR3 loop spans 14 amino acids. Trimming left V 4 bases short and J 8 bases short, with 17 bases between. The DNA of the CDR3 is TGTGCCAGCAGCCGTACCGATCGTCCTATGGGCTACACCTTC. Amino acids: CASSRTDRPMGYTF.

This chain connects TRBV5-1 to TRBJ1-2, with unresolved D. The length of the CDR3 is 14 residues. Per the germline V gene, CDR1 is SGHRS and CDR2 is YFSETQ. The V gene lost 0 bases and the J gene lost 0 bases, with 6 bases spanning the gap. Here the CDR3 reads CASSLEDPNYGYTF. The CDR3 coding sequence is TGCGCCAGCAGCTTGGAGGACCCTAACTATGGCTACACCTTC.

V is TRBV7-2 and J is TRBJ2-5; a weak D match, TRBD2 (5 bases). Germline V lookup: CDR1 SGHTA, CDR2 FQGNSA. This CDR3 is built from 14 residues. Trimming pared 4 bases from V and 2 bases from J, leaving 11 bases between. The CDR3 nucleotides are TGTGCCAGCAGCTCTCCACCGGGGCAAGAGACCCAGTACTTC. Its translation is CASSSPPGQETQYF. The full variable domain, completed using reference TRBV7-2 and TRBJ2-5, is GAGVSQSPSNKVTEKGKDVELRCDPISGHTALYWYRQSLGQGLEFLIYFQGNSAPDKSGLPSDRFSAERTGGSVSTLTIQRTQQEDSAVYLCASSSPPGQETQYFGPGTRLLVL.

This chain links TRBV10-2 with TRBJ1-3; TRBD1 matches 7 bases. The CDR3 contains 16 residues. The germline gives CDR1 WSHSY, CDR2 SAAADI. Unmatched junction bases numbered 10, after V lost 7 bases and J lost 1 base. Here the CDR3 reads CASTATGSSSGNTIYF. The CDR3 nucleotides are TGCGCCAGCACTGCGACAGGGTCGAGTTCTGGAAACACCATATATTTT.